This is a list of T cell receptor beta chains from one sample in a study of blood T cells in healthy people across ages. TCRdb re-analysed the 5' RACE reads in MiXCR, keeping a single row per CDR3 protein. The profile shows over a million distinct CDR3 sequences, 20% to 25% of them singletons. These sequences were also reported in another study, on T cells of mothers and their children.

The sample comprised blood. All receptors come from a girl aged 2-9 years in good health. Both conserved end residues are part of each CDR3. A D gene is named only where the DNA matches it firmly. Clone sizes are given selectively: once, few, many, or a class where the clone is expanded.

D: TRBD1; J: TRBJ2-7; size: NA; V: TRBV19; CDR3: CASGQGAGGYEQYF; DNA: TGTGCCAGTGGACAGGGGGCCGGAGGCTACGAGCAGTACTTC
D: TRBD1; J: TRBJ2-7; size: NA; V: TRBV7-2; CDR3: CASSGTGGAVYEQYF; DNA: TGTGCCAGTAGCGGGACAGGGGGCGCAGTCTACGAGCAGTACTTC
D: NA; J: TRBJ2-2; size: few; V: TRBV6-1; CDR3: CASSGRGSNTGELFF; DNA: TGTGCCAGCAGCGGCAGGGGCTCGAACACCGGGGAGCTGTTTTTT
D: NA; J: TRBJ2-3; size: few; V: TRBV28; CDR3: CAGFGTDTQYF; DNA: TGTGCAGGCTTCGGGACAGATACGCAGTATTTT
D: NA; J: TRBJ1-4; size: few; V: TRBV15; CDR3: CATSRRSLGEKLFF; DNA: TGTGCCACCAGCAGACGTTCGCTGGGTGAAAAACTGTTTTTT
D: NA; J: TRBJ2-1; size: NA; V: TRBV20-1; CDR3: CSAPRGREGVEINEQFF; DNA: TGCAGTGCTCCCAGGGGGAGGGAGGGAGTAGAAATAAATGAGCAGTTCTTC
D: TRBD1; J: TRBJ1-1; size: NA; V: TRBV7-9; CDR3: CASSPGTGPEAFF; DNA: TGTGCCAGCAGCCCCGGGACAGGACCTGAAGCTTTCTTT
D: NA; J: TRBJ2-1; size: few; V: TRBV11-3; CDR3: CASSRRTGTPQFF; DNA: TGTGCCAGCAGTAGACGAACAGGTACCCCCCAGTTCTTC
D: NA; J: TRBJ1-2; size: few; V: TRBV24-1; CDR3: CATSDSRDSYGYTF; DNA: TGTGCCACCAGTGACTCCCGAGACAGTTACGGCTACACCTTC
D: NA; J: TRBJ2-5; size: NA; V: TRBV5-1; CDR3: CASSGGVAKIETQYF; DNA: TGCGCCAGCAGCGGAGGTGTCGCCAAAATCGAGACCCAGTACTTC
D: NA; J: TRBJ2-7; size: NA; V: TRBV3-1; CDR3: CASSQATNEQYF; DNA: TGTGCCAGCAGCCAAGCTACAAACGAGCAGTACTTC
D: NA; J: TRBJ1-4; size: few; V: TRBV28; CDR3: CASSSSGRQGEKLFF; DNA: TGTGCCAGCAGTTCGTCGGGACGTCAGGGGGAAAAACTGTTTTTT
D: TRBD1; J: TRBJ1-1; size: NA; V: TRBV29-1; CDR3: CSVLGQGGFRAFF; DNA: TGCAGCGTCCTAGGACAGGGGGGCTTCCGAGCTTTCTTT
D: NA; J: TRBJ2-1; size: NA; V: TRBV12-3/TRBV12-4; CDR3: CASRKLGVNEQFF; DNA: TGTGCCAGCAGAAAGCTTGGTGTAAATGAGCAGTTCTTC
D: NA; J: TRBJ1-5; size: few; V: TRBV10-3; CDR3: CAISEGGTPQHF; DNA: TGTGCCATCAGTGAGGGGGGGACGCCCCAGCATTTT
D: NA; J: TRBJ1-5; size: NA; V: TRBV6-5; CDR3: CASSYSGIYNQPQHF; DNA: TGTGCCAGCAGTTACTCCGGGATATATAATCAGCCCCAGCATTTT
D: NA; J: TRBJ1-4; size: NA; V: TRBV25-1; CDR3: CASSEFGGGEKLFF; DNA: TGTGCCAGCAGTGAATTCGGGGGTGGTGAAAAACTGTTTTTT
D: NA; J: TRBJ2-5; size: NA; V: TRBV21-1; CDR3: CASSKATAPAETQYF; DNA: TGTGCCAGCAGCAAAGCGACGGCCCCAGCGGAGACCCAGTACTTC
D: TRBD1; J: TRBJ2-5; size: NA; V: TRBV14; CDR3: CASSHGQGATQYF; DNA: TGTGCCAGCAGCCATGGACAGGGCGCGACCCAGTACTTC
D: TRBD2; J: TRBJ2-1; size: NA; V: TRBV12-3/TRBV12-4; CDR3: CASSPTSLAGDNEQFF; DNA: TGTGCCAGCAGTCCTACATCACTAGCGGGGGACAATGAGCAGTTCTTC
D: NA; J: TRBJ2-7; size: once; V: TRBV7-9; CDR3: CASSFNVGEEAYEQYF; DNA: TGTGCCAGCAGCTTCAACGTAGGGGAGGAAGCCTACGAGCAGTACTTC
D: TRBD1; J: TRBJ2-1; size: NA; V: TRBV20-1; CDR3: CSVPPPTTGDYSYNEQFF; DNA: TGCAGTGTTCCGCCGCCTACAACAGGGGATTACTCCTACAATGAGCAGTTCTTC
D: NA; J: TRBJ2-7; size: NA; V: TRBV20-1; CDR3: CSALRDPNTGYEQYF; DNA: TGCAGTGCCCTACGGGACCCAAACACCGGCTACGAGCAGTACTTC
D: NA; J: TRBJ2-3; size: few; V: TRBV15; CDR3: CATSRVLGDTQYF; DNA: TGTGCCACCAGCAGAGTATTGGGGGATACGCAGTATTTT
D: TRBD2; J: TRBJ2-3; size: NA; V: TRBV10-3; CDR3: CAISDRTSGGADTQYF; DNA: TGTGCCATCTCCGATCGGACTAGCGGGGGCGCAGATACGCAGTATTTT
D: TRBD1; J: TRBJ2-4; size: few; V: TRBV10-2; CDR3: CASNRDRGNVQYF; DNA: TGCGCCAGCAATCGGGACAGGGGAAACGTTCAGTACTTC
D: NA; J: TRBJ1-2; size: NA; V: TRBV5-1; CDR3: CASSLGWGEGNYGYTF; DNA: TGCGCCAGCAGCTTGGGATGGGGTGAAGGAAACTATGGCTACACCTTC
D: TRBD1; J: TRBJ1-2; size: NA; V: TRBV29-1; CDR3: CSVGDSGYGYTF; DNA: TGCAGCGTGGGGGACAGTGGCTATGGCTACACCTTC
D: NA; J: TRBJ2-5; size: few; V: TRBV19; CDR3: CASSYGQLQYF; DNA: TGTGCCAGTTCCTATGGACAGCTCCAGTACTTC
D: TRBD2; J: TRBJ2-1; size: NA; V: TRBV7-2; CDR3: CASSTSGGAYNEQFF; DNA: TGTGCCAGCAGTACCTCGGGGGGAGCCTACAATGAGCAGTTCTTC
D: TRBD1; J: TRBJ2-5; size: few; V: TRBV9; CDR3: CASSVPGGSSGRETQYF; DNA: TGTGCCAGCAGCGTGCCAGGGGGCTCGTCTGGGAGAGAGACCCAGTACTTC
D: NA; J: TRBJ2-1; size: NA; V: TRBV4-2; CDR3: CASSSPGTLADNEQFF; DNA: TGTGCCAGCAGCTCCCCAGGGACTCTTGCTGACAATGAGCAGTTCTTC
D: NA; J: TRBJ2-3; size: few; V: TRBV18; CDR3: CASSPSLNTDTQYF; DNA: TGTGCCAGCTCACCAAGCCTAAACACAGATACGCAGTATTTT
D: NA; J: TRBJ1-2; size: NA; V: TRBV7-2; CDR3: CAGSPTASYYGYTF; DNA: TGTGCCGGCAGTCCCACAGCTAGCTACTATGGCTACACCTTC
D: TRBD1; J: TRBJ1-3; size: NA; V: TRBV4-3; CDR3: CASSLRTGGGSGNTIYF; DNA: TGCGCCAGCAGCCTTAGGACAGGGGGCGGCTCTGGAAACACCATATATTTT
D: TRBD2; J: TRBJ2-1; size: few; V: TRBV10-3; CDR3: CAIIAGSIYNEQFF; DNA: TGTGCCATTATAGCGGGAAGCATCTACAATGAGCAGTTCTTC
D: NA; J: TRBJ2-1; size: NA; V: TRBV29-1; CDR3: CSVHTGPGGSIDNEQFF; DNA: TGCAGCGTCCATACGGGCCCTGGGGGGAGCATCGACAATGAGCAGTTCTTC
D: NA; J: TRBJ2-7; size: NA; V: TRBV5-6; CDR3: CASSWVETEQYF; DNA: TGTGCCAGCAGCTGGGTGGAGACCGAGCAGTACTTC
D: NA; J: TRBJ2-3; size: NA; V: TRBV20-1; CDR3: CSARVSGAADTQYF; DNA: TGCAGTGCTAGAGTAAGCGGCGCGGCAGATACGCAGTATTTT
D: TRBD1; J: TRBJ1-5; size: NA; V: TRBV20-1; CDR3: CSARVPGGDQPQHF; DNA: TGCAGTGCTAGAGTCCCAGGGGGGGATCAGCCCCAGCATTTT
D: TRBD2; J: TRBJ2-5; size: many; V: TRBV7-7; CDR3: CASSSTSGGSKETQYF; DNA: TGTGCTAGCAGCTCGACTAGCGGGGGGTCGAAAGAGACCCAGTACTTC
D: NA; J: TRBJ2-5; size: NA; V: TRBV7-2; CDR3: CASSLGLIIETQYF; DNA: TGTGCCAGCAGCTTGGGCTTGATTATAGAGACCCAGTACTTC
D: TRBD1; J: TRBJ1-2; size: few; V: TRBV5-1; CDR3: CASSPDRGFSYGYTF; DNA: TGCGCCAGCAGTCCGGACAGGGGATTTAGCTATGGCTACACCTTC
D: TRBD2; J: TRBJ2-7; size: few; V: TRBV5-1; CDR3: CASRDRGLAGEYEQYF; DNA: TGCGCCAGCCGGGACAGAGGACTAGCGGGGGAATACGAGCAGTACTTC
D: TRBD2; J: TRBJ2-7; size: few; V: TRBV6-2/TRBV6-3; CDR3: CASSASGRPEQYF; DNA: TGTGCCAGCAGCGCTAGCGGGCGGCCCGAGCAGTACTTC
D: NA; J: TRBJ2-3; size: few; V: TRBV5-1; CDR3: CASSLDRGAADTQYF; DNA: TGCGCCAGCAGCTTGGACCGGGGGGCAGCAGATACGCAGTATTTT
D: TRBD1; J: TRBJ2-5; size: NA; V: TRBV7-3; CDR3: CASSEGQGQTYEQYF; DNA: TGTGCCAGCAGCGAAGGACAGGGCCAAACCTACGAGCAGTACTTT
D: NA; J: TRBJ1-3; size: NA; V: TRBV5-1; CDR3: CASSLEPGPGNTIYF; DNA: TGCGCCAGCAGCTTGGAACCGGGCCCTGGAAACACCATATATTTT
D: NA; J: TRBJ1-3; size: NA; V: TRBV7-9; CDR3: CASTQYQDFGNTIYF; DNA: TGTGCCAGCACCCAGTACCAGGATTTTGGAAACACCATATATTTT
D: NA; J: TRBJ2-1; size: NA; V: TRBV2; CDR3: CAITIWSYEQFF; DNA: TGTGCCATTACGATTTGGAGTTATGAGCAGTTCTTC
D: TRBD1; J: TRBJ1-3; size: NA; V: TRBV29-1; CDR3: CSAQRGQGIVGASHTIYF; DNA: TGCAGCGCCCAGAGGGGACAGGGGATAGTAGGGGCCTCACACACCATATATTTT
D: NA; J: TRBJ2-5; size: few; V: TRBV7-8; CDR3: CASSPLADQETQYF; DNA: TGTGCCAGCAGCCCTTTAGCGGACCAAGAGACCCAGTACTTC
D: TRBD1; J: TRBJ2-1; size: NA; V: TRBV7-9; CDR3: CASSIGQGKENEQFF; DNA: TGTGCCAGCAGTATAGGACAGGGAAAAGAAAATGAGCAGTTCTTC
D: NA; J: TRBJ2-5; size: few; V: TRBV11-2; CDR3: CASSLGSLSQETQYF; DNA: TGTGCCAGCAGCTTAGGGAGTTTATCCCAAGAGACCCAGTACTTC
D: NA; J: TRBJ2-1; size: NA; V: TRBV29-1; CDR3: CSVVWGNEQFF; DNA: TGCAGCGTTGTCTGGGGGAATGAGCAGTTCTTC
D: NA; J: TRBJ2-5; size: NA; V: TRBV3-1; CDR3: CASSQDLNSGLGTQYF; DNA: TGTGCCAGCAGCCAAGATCTGAACTCCGGCCTTGGGACCCAGTACTTC
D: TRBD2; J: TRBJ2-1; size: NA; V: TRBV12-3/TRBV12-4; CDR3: CAYSGENNEQFF; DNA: TGTGCCTATAGCGGGGAAAACAATGAGCAGTTCTTC
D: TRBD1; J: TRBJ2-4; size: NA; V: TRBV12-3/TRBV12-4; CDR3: CASSTMIGQGGNIQYF; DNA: TGTGCCAGCAGTACAATGATCGGACAGGGAGGAAACATTCAGTACTTC
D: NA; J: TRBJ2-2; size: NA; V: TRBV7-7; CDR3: CASSLPTGPTGELFF; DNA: TGTGCTAGCAGCTTACCCACAGGACCGACCGGGGAGCTGTTTTTT